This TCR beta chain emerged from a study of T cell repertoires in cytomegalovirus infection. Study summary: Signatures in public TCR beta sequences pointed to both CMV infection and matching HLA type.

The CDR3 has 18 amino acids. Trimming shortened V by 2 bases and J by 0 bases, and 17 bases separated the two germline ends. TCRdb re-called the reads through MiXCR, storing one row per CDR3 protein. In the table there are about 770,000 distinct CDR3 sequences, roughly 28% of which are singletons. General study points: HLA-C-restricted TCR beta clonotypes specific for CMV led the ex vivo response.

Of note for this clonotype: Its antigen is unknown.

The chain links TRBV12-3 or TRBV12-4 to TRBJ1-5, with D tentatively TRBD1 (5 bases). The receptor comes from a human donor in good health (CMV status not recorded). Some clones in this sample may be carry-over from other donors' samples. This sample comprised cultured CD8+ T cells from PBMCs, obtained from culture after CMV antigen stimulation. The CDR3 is CASSLSSGRVRSNQPQHF. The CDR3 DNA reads TGTGCCAGCAGTTTATCGAGCGGCAGGGTGCGTAGCAATCAGCCCCAGCATTTT.